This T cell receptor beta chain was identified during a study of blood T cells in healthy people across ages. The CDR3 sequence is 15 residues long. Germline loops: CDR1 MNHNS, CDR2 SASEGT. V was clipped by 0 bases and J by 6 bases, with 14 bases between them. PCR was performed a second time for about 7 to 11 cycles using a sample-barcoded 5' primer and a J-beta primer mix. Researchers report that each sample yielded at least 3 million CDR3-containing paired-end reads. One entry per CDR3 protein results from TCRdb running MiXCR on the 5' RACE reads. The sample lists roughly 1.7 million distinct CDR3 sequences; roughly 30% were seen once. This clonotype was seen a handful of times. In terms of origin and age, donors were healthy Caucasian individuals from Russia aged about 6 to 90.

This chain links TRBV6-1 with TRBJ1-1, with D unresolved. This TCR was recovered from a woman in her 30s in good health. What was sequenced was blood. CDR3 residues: CASSEAFNRESEAFF. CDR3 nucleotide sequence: TGTGCCAGCAGTGAAGCCTTTAATCGGGAATCTGAAGCTTTCTTT.